This T cell receptor beta chain derives from a study of cytomegalovirus exposure and HLA in healthy donors. In the study overall: Around 80 million unique TCR sequences came from HLA-typed donors in an early release.

For this clone: The antigen is undetermined.

The PCR was carried out with 60 Vbeta primers and 13 Jbeta primers. The repertoire was sequenced with immunoSEQ multiplex PCR; TCRdb's copy has only in-frame clones and lacks some. The sample includes approximately 150,000 clones, roughly three fifths of them seen just once. The length of the CDR3 is 14 residues. Germline CDR1 and CDR2: LNHDA and SQIVND (reference sequence). Trimming stripped 3 bases from V and 2 bases from J, with 9 bases between. Study observations and caveats: TCR beta V- and J-gene trimming was later associated with a missense DCLRE1C variant.

Sequencing was done on a sample of PBMCs. The sequence derives from a male donor in good health and CMV-seronegative. V and J are TRBV19 and TRBJ2-3; the D gene is possibly TRBD2 (6 bases). CDR3 protein: CASSIGGDTDTQYF. As DNA, the CDR3 is TGTGCCAGTAGTATTGGAGGGGACACAGATACGCAGTATTTT.